These T cell receptor beta chains were read from a single sample in a study of metastatic and nonmetastatic thyroid tumors. TCRdb re-processed the PCR reads through MiXCR. Found here are approximately 17,000 clones, about 15% of them singletons; the top ten hold approximately 17%. Sequenced: blood. The receptor set was obtained from a male donor with papillary thyroid cancer or a benign thyroid nodule (not recorded which). Some clones in this sample may be carry-over from other donors' samples. Each CDR3 is given with its conserved first and last residue. D genes are given only for firm matches. Clone size is given for some rows only: seen once, a few or many times, or a class if the clone is expanded.

j_call clone_size d_call v_call cdr3_nt cdr3_aa
TRBJ1-2 . TRBD1 TRBV30 TGTGCCTGGTACCCCTCCGGGACAGGGAACTATGGCTACACCTTC CAWYPSGTGNYGYTF
TRBJ2-1 many TRBD1 TRBV5-1 TGCGCCAGCAGCTCCCGCGGGGGGGGACAGGGGGCAGGGAATGAGCAGTTCTTC CASSSRGGGQGAGNEQFF
TRBJ1-2 many TRBD1 TRBV19 TGTGCCAGTAAAACGGGGACAGGGGACTATGGCTACACCTTC CASKTGTGDYGYTF
TRBJ2-7 many . TRBV9 TGTGCCAGCAGCGCCCGGGACTCACCCTCCTACGAGCAGTACTTC CASSARDSPSYEQYF
TRBJ1-2 . . TRBV28 TGTGCCAGCAGTTTGGGCAGAGACTATGGCTACACCTTC CASSLGRDYGYTF
TRBJ2-1 many TRBD2 TRBV6-5 TGTGCCAGCAGTTTTGGAGCGGGGAGGTCGTACAATGAGCAGTTCTTC CASSFGAGRSYNEQFF
TRBJ2-7 many . TRBV11-2 TGTGCCAGCAGCTCCCAGGGCTACGAGCAGTACTTC CASSSQGYEQYF
TRBJ2-1 many . TRBV6-1 TGTGCCAGCAGGATTGCGGGAAAGTACAATGAGCAGTTCTTC CASRIAGKYNEQFF
TRBJ1-6 many . TRBV6-1 TGTGCCAGCAGAAAGAATTCACCCCTCCACTTT CASRKNSPLHF
TRBJ1-3 . . TRBV3-1 TGTGCCAGCAGCCAAGTTTGGCGAGTGGGGGGGCATGGAAACACCATATATTTT CASSQVWRVGGHGNTIYF
TRBJ2-2 many . TRBV24-1 TGTGCCACCAGTACCGCGGGGGCAAGGGAGCTGTTTTTT CATSTAGARELFF
TRBJ1-2 . . TRBV12-3/TRBV12-4 TGTGCCAGCAGTTCCCCGTTTAGGGCTTATTATGGCTACACCTTC CASSSPFRAYYGYTF
TRBJ2-7 many . TRBV7-6 TGTGCCAGCAGCTTAGCGGTGGGGGGCACAGTCCCACTGCAGTACTTC CASSLAVGGTVPLQYF
TRBJ2-7 . . TRBV7-2 TGTGCCAGCAGTGCCCAATCCTACGAGCAGTACTTC CASSAQSYEQYF
TRBJ1-6 . . TRBV28 TGTGCCAGCAGTGACTCCATCCCGGGGGACTTCCACTTT CASSDSIPGDFHF
TRBJ1-4 many . TRBV6-2/TRBV6-3 TGTGCCAGCAGTTACGAAGGGGCATCAAGTGAAAAACTGTTTTTT CASSYEGASSEKLFF
TRBJ2-5 many TRBD2 TRBV6-1 TGTGCCAGCCGACAACATCGGGGGGTGGAGACCCAGTACTTC CASRQHRGVETQYF
TRBJ1-5 many . TRBV6-1 TGTGCCAGCAGTGAAAAATACAGGGATGGTCAGCCCCAGCATTTT CASSEKYRDGQPQHF
TRBJ2-7 medium-sized . TRBV11-3 TGTGCCAGCAGCTTAGGGGGCTCCGAGCAGTACTTC CASSLGGSEQYF
TRBJ2-7 medium-sized TRBD2 TRBV20-1 TGCAGTGCTCTAAGACAGACTAGCAACCACGAGCAGTACTTC CSALRQTSNHEQYF
TRBJ1-2 . . TRBV10-3 TGTGCCATCAGTGAGAACTATGGCTACACCTTC CAISENYGYTF
TRBJ2-3 medium-sized TRBD1 TRBV6-4 TGTGCCAGCAGTGAAGGACAGGGGGCAGATACGCAGTATTTT CASSEGQGADTQYF
TRBJ1-2 many . TRBV12-3/TRBV12-4 TGTGCCAGCAGTTCCCCGTGGAGGGCTTATTATGGCTACACCTTC CASSSPWRAYYGYTF
TRBJ1-1 many TRBD1 TRBV28 TGTGCCAGCAGAAACCGGGACAGGGGTCTGAACACTGAAGCTTTCTTT CASRNRDRGLNTEAFF
TRBJ2-7 few . TRBV6-1 TGTGCCAGCAGAGGGCCCGACTACGAGCAGTACTTC CASRGPDYEQYF
TRBJ1-2 many TRBD1 TRBV20-1 TGCGGCCCAGGGGGCGCAGCTAACTATGGCTACACCTTC CGPGGAANYGYTF
TRBJ1-3 . TRBD1 TRBV6-1 TGTGCCAGCATTGACAGGGCTGGAAACACCATATATTTT CASIDRAGNTIYF
TRBJ2-5 many TRBD2 TRBV7-8 TGTGCCAGCAGCCGAGACCCTAGCGGGAGAGGTGTAGAGACCCAGTACTTC CASSRDPSGRGVETQYF
TRBJ2-7 many TRBD2 TRBV29-1 TGCAGCGTTGACGGGGGAGTAAGCGGGAGAGATTTTTACGAGCAGTACTTC CSVDGGVSGRDFYEQYF
TRBJ1-1 many . TRBV14 TGTGCCAGCAGCCAAGAAGTTCGCACTGAAGCTTTCTTT CASSQEVRTEAFF
TRBJ1-2 many . TRBV5-6 TGTGCCAGCAGCTCAATGGGGGGGGCAGGGATCGGCTACACCTTC CASSSMGGAGIGYTF
TRBJ2-2 many TRBD1 TRBV11-3 TGTGCCAGCAGCGCCCGACAGGGGCACACCGGGGAGCTGTTTTTT CASSARQGHTGELFF
TRBJ1-2 many . TRBV10-3 TGTGCCATCAGTGTATCGCAGGGCTATGGCTACACCTTC CAISVSQGYGYTF
TRBJ1-5 medium-sized . TRBV4-2 TGTGCCAGCAGCCAAGATTTGAGTCAGCCCCAGCATTTT CASSQDLSQPQHF
TRBJ2-5 few . TRBV6-2/TRBV6-3 TGTGCTAGCAGTGACTTAGGCCAAGATACCCAGTACTTC CASSDLGQDTQYF
TRBJ2-6 many . TRBV7-3 TGTGCCAGCAGCTCCCAATTCTCTGGGGCCAACGTCCTGACTTTC CASSSQFSGANVLTF
TRBJ1-2 medium-sized . TRBV20-1 TGCAGTGCTAGAGGAACAACCCAGGAGGGGGTACGCTATGGCTACACCTTC CSARGTTQEGVRYGYTF
TRBJ2-3 many . TRBV20-1 TGCAGTGCTAGTAATCTTATGGCCCAAGGGACAGATACGCAGTATTTT CSASNLMAQGTDTQYF
TRBJ1-3 many . TRBV28 TGTGCCAGCAGTACACCCCCCTGGGGTGTCTCTGGAAACACCATATATTTT CASSTPPWGVSGNTIYF
TRBJ2-7 . . TRBV12-3/TRBV12-4 TGTGCCAGCAGTTTGAGGGGATCCTACGAGCAGTACTTC CASSLRGSYEQYF
TRBJ2-5 . . TRBV27 TGTGCCAGCGCCGAATACTTCCAAGAGACCCAGTACTTC CASAEYFQETQYF
TRBJ2-1 many . TRBV12-3/TRBV12-4 TGTGCCAGCAGTTTTATTGGGAATGAGCAGTTCTTC CASSFIGNEQFF
TRBJ2-7 . . TRBV4-1 TGCGCCAGCTGCCGCAGTGGGGCCCTGGAGGCGCAGTACTTC CASCRSGALEAQYF
TRBJ1-3 many . TRBV9 TGTGCCAGCAGCTCGGACAGCTTAAACACCATATATTTT CASSSDSLNTIYF
TRBJ1-1 many . TRBV28 TGTGCCAGCAGTTTGAAAGGGAAAGGCAACACTGAAGCTTTCTTT CASSLKGKGNTEAFF
TRBJ2-7 . . TRBV4-1 TGCGCCAGCAGCCAAGAAAAATCCCAGGCCTCCTACGAGCAGTACTTC CASSQEKSQASYEQYF
TRBJ2-7 many TRBD2 TRBV24-1 TGTGCCACCGGGCAGGGAGGGAACTACGAGCAGTACTTC CATGQGGNYEQYF
TRBJ2-3 few . TRBV27 TGTGCCAGCAGTACGGGCACAGATACGCAGTATTTT CASSTGTDTQYF
TRBJ2-7 . TRBD2 TRBV20-1 TGCAGTGCTAGGGGACTAGCGACCTACGAGCAGTACTTC CSARGLATYEQYF
TRBJ2-7 many . TRBV5-6 TGTGCCAGCAGCTTTTTTTCGGGGGCTAACCGGCAGTACTTC CASSFFSGANRQYF
TRBJ2-1 many TRBD2 TRBV28 TGTGCCAGCAGTTTGGGGACTAGCGGAGAGCAGTTCTTC CASSLGTSGEQFF
TRBJ1-2 medium-sized . TRBV4-3 TGCGCCAGCAGCCAAAAGACAAAAACTAACTATGGCTACACCTTC CASSQKTKTNYGYTF
TRBJ2-5 many TRBD1 TRBV11-3 TGTGCCAGCAGCTCCGGGACAGGGGTCGTGGAGACCCAGTACTTC CASSSGTGVVETQYF
TRBJ2-2 many TRBD1 TRBV28 TGTGCCAGCAGGTGGGACAGGGTATCCGGGGAGCTGTTTTTT CASRWDRVSGELFF